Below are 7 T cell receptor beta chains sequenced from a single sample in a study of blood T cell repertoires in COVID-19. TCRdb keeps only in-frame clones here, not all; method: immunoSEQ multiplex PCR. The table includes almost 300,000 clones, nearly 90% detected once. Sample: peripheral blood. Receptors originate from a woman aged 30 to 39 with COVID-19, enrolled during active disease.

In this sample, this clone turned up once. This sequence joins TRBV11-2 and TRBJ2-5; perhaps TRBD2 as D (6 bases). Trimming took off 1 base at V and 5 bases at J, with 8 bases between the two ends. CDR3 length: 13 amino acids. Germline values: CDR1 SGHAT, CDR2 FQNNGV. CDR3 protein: CASSLAGVETQYF. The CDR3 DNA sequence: TGTGCCAGCAGCTTAGCGGGGGTGGAGACCCAGTACTTC.

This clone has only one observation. CDR3 sequence reads: CASRQGGTGELFF. The CDR3 DNA reads as TGTGCCAGTCGACAGGGTGGCACCGGGGAGCTGTTTTTT. The rearrangement uses TRBV3-1 (or the pseudogene TRBV3-2) and TRBJ2-2; TRBD1 aligns across 7 bases. V gave up 9 bases and J gave up 4 bases; unmatched junction bases: 5. This CDR3 comprises 13 residues. Germline CDR1 reads LGHDT; CDR2 reads YNNKEL (reference sequence).

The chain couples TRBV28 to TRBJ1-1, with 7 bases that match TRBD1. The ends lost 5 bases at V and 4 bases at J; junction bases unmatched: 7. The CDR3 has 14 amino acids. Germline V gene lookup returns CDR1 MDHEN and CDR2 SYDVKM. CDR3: CASSVYRGVTEAFF. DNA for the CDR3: TGTGCCAGCAGTGTCTACAGGGGAGTCACTGAAGCTTTCTTT.

DNA of the CDR3: TGTGCCAGCAGCCCTCGCGTGGGGCGCATCACCGGGGAGCTGTTTTTT. Its protein is CASSPRVGRITGELFF. V and J are TRBV3-1 (or the pseudogene TRBV3-2) and TRBJ2-2, with D possibly being TRBD1 (5 bases). The CDR3 has 16 amino acids. Trimming removed 4 bases from V and 4 bases from J, with 16 bases in between. Germline CDR1 reads LGHDT; CDR2 reads YNNKEL (reference sequence).

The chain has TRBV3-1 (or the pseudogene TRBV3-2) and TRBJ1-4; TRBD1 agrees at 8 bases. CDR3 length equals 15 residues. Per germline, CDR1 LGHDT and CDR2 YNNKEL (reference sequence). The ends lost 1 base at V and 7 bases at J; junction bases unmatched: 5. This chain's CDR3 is CASSQVGTGGEKLFF. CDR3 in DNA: TGTGCCAGCAGCCAAGTGGGAACAGGGGGTGAAAAACTGTTTTTT.

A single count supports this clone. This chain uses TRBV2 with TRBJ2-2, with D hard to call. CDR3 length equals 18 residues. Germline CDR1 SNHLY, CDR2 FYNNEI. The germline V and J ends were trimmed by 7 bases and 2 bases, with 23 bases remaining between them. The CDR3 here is CASTEGGILQVNTGELFF. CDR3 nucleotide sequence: TGTGCCAGCACCGAAGGTGGAATTCTGCAGGTCAACACCGGGGAGCTGTTTTTT.

CDR3 in amino acids: CASSHTGGWRGDGYTF. CDR3 sequence (DNA): TGTGCCAGCAGCCACACTGGAGGGTGGCGGGGCGACGGCTACACCTTC. The V and J genes are TRBV27 and TRBJ1-2; D possibly corresponds to TRBD1 (5 bases). The CDR3 has 16 residues. V lost 6 bases and J 8 bases, leaving 25 bases between the germline ends. Germline V gene data show CDR1 as MNHEY and CDR2 as SMNVEV (reference sequence).